The 20 T cell receptor beta chains below all came from one sample that was sequenced in a study of blood T cell repertoires in COVID-19. Sequencing used immunoSEQ multiplex PCR; TCRdb keeps in-frame clones, though not all of them. The sample includes 85,000 to 120,000 clones, 78% seen only once; the top ten take around 9.6%. The sequencing input was peripheral blood. The receptors originated from a man aged 60 to 69 with active or convalescent COVID-19.

The chain is built from TRBV5-1 and TRBJ1-1; D is uncertain. V dropped 5 bases and J dropped 1 base, with 9 bases sitting between them. The CDR3 contains 13 residues. CDR1 is SGHRS and CDR2 is YFSETQ in the germline V gene. CDR3 region: CASSRGKNTEAFF. CDR3 in DNA: TGCGCCAGCAGTAGAGGGAAGAACACTGAAGCTTTCTTT. Combining the CDR3 with reference TRBV5-1 and TRBJ1-1 gives the whole variable domain KAGVTQTPRYLIKTRGQQVTLSCSPISGHRSVSWYQQTPGQGLQFLFEYFSETQRNKGNFPGRFSGRQFSNSRSEMNVSTLELGDSALYLCASSRGKNTEAFFGQGTRLTVV.

The chain uses TRBV9 and TRBJ2-1, with 13 bases fitting TRBD2. The V and J ends lost 3 bases and 12 bases, in that order; junction bases with no gene match: 9. The CDR3 covers 15 residues. The V gene's germline CDR1 is SGDLS and CDR2 YYNGEE. The CDR3 here is CASSAGLAGKGGQFF. CDR3 DNA: TGTGCCAGCAGCGCGGGACTAGCGGGAAAGGGGGGGCAGTTCTTC.

The chain uses TRBV5-1 and TRBJ2-1, with D perhaps TRBD2 (5 bases). This CDR3 region has 17 residues. Germline V gene sequence: CDR1 SGHRS, CDR2 YFSETQ. Trimming removed 4 bases from V and 0 bases from J, with 17 bases in between. The CDR3: CASSPLQSGSSYNEQFF. The CDR3 DNA is TGCGCCAGCAGCCCGCTCCAAAGCGGCAGCTCCTACAATGAGCAGTTCTTC.

The chain couples TRBV6-1 to TRBJ2-6; TRBD2 matches at 10 bases. Unmatched junction bases numbered 2, after V lost 3 bases and J lost 0 bases. The CDR3 runs to 17 residues. Germline CDR1 reads MNHNS; CDR2 reads SASEGT. CDR3 loop: CASSDLAGASGANVLTF. The CDR3 nucleotides read TGTGCCAGCAGTGACCTAGCGGGGGCCTCTGGGGCCAACGTCCTGACTTTC.

The chain employs TRBV5-1 and TRBJ1-5, with 7 positions matching TRBD1. Per germline, CDR1 SGHRS and CDR2 YFSETQ. The CDR3 runs to 16 residues. V trimming: 4 bases; J trimming: 0 bases; junction bases outside the gene matches: 7. The CDR3 DNA reads TGCGCCAGCAGCGGCAGGACAGGCCTTAGCAATCAGCCCCAGCATTTT. Translation gives CASSGRTGLSNQPQHF.

The V gene is TRBV28, the J gene TRBJ2-3, with unresolved D. The CDR3 extends over 14 amino acids. The ends were cut back, 6 bases at V and 0 bases at J, with 10 bases in the middle. Germline lookup yields CDR1 MDHEN and CDR2 SYDVKM. In nucleotides, the CDR3 is TGTGCCAGCAGCCCGGGTGGGAGCACAGATACGCAGTATTTT. Amino acids: CASSPGGSTDTQYF.

V usage is TRBV10-2 and J usage is TRBJ2-3; 12 bases are shared with TRBD2. The CDR3 spans 16 residues. The trim removed 3 bases at V and 1 base at J, leaving 2 bases unmatched. Germline CDR1 WSHSY, CDR2 SAAADI. Written as DNA, the CDR3 is TGCGCCAGCAGTGAAGGGACTAGCGGGCGCACAGATACGCAGTATTTT. Amino acid sequence: CASSEGTSGRTDTQYF.

The chain joins TRBV7-9 to TRBJ2-7, with TRBD1 as a possible D gene (6 bases). There are 14 residues in the CDR3. Germline CDR1 and CDR2: SEHNR and FQNEAQ (reference sequence). The germline V and J ends were trimmed by 2 bases and 3 bases, with 11 bases remaining between them. This chain's CDR3 is CASSLPGQGYEQYF. The CDR3 DNA reads as TGTGCCAGCAGCTTACCGGGACAAGGCTACGAGCAGTACTTC.

This sequence joins TRBV6-2 or TRBV6-3 and TRBJ1-2, with TRBD1 matching over 10 bases. Germline-derived CDR1 and CDR2 are MNHEY and SVGEGT. V shed 3 bases, J shed 7 bases, and the junction held 11 bases outside the gene matches. The CDR3 covers 16 residues. CDR3 loop: CASSYPGQGIPTGYTF. In DNA form, the CDR3 reads TGTGCCAGCAGTTATCCGGGACAGGGGATTCCTACTGGCTACACCTTC.

This clone was counted a few times. The chain is built from TRBV27 and TRBJ1-6, with no clear D. The CDR3 has 12 amino acids. Trimming took off 8 bases at V and 7 bases at J, with 9 bases between the two ends. From germline, CDR1 is MNHEY and CDR2 SMNVEV (reference sequence). The CDR3 region has the DNA TGTGCCAGCGGACTGAGGAATTCACCCCTCCACTTT. Amino acid sequence: CASGLRNSPLHF.

The rearrangement joins TRBV30 to TRBJ2-5, with a possible D match to TRBD2 (5 bases). The germline gives CDR1 GTSNPN, CDR2 SVGIG (reference sequence). The CDR3 length is 13 residues. V dropped 0 bases and J dropped 5 bases, with 10 bases sitting between them. The CDR3 protein is CAWSVRRGETQYF. The DNA of the CDR3 is TGTGCCTGGAGTGTCAGGAGAGGGGAGACCCAGTACTTC.

A word on this clone: Relative to the germline gene, one junction end is altered; a read error may explain this. The genes are TRBV7-7 and TRBJ2-7; tentatively, D is TRBD2 (5 bases). The CDR3 contains 16 residues. CDR1 is SSHAT, CDR2 FNYEAQ, per germline (reference sequence). DNA of the CDR3: TGTGCTAGCAGCTTCGCGGAGGCCTTTTTCACCTACGAGCAGTACTTC. As protein: CASSFAEAFFTYEQYF.

The chain uses TRBV19 and TRBJ2-7, with a possible D match to TRBD1 (6 bases). Germline CDR1 and CDR2: LNHDA and SQIVND (reference sequence). V lost 8 bases, J lost 3 bases, and 17 bases lay in between. This CDR3 is 14 amino acids long. The CDR3 is CASESGTNNYEQYV. For the CDR3, the DNA is TGTGCCAGTGAATCCGGGACAAATAACTACGAGCAGTACGTC.

The chain employs TRBV29-1 and TRBJ1-2; D gene uncertain. This CDR3 is 13 amino acids long. Per germline, CDR1 SQVTM and CDR2 ANQGSEA. Trimming cost V 1 base and J 4 bases, with 10 bases left between them. The CDR3 DNA reads as TGCAGCGTTGAAGGAGGGAAAATCTATGGCTACACCTTC. This sequence encodes CSVEGGKIYGYTF.

The rearrangement links TRBV12-3 or TRBV12-4 to TRBJ1-5; D is uncertain. The V end lost 6 bases, the J end lost 7 bases, and 10 bases lay between the germline ends. This CDR3 has 12 residues. DNA of the CDR3: TGTGCCAGCAGGGCGGGTCCGCAGCCCCAGCATTTT. Its protein is CASRAGPQPQHF.

The chain links TRBV2 to TRBJ2-7; the D gene is possibly TRBD1 (6 bases). Germline V gives CDR1 SNHLY, CDR2 FYNNEI. Trimming took off 5 bases at V and 6 bases at J, with 17 bases between the two ends. The CDR3 runs 14 residues. CDR3 loop: CASSLGGNWGEQYF. The CDR3 DNA follows: TGTGCCAGCAGTTTAGGGGGAAACTGGGGCGAGCAGTACTTC.

The chain uses TRBV9 and TRBJ2-7, with 7 bases that match TRBD1. Trimming at V came to 0 bases and at J to 2 bases, leaving 5 bases not matched to a gene. This CDR3 region has 15 residues. CDR1 SGDLS and CDR2 YYNGEE come from the germline V gene. CDR3 residues: CASSVDVTGTYEQYF. CDR3 DNA: TGTGCCAGCAGCGTAGATGTGACAGGGACCTACGAGCAGTACTTC.

V is TRBV6-5 and J is TRBJ2-1; a weak D match, TRBD1 (5 bases). Looked up from germline, CDR1 is MNHEY and CDR2 is SVGAGI. CDR3 size: 13 residues. The CDR3 is CAGRRYSYNEQFF. The CDR3 region has the DNA TGTGCGGGGCGGCGATACTCCTACAATGAGCAGTTCTTC.

This clone was counted only a few times. Here the CDR3 reads CASSLATGMETQYF. In DNA form, the CDR3 reads TGTGCCAGCAGCTTGGCAACGGGGATGGAGACCCAGTACTTC. V usage is TRBV5-4 and J usage is TRBJ2-5; possibly TRBD2 for D (5 bases). Germline CDR1 reads SGHNT; CDR2 reads YYREEE (reference sequence). The CDR3 is 14 residues long. The V end lost 0 bases, the J end lost 5 bases, and 11 bases lay between the germline ends.

V and J are TRBV30 and TRBJ2-1; D gene uncertain. The V gene lost 2 bases and the J gene lost 10 bases, with 18 bases spanning the gap. The CDR3 is 14 residues long. Germline lookup yields CDR1 GTSNPN and CDR2 SVGIG (reference sequence). The CDR3 bases are TGTGCCTGGAGTCCCCCTACTCATGCCAAAGAGCAGTTCTTC. Amino acids: CAWSPPTHAKEQFF.